This TCR beta chain was observed in a study of blood T cell repertoires in COVID-19. On the study more broadly: The origin of the acute and convalescent COVID-19 samples was the United States, Italy and Spain. From T cells, B-cell-depleted T cells, or PBMCs came the material, which was cDNA or gDNA.

In the authors' methods: For nucleated cells, counts were estimated from reference gene primer amplification. Sequencing was performed with immunoSEQ multiplex PCR; in TCRdb, only in-frame clones are kept and a portion is missing. That table supplies the V and J calls and clone size; D and trimming were determined from the DNA. In the table there are some 220,000 clones, roughly 80% of which are singletons. CDR1 SGHKS and CDR2 YYEKEE come from the germline V gene (reference sequence). The CDR3 extends over 17 amino acids. V shed 4 bases and J shed 3 bases, with 22 bases lying between them. The V and J genes are TRBV5-5 and TRBJ1-2; D remains unclear. This clonotype originated in an older woman who had recovered from COVID-19. The sequenced sample consisted of peripheral blood. The CDR3 reads CASSTRPTPQSDYGYTF. CDR3 DNA sequence: TGTGCCAGCAGCACCCGCCCGACCCCGCAAAGCGACTATGGCTACACCTTC.